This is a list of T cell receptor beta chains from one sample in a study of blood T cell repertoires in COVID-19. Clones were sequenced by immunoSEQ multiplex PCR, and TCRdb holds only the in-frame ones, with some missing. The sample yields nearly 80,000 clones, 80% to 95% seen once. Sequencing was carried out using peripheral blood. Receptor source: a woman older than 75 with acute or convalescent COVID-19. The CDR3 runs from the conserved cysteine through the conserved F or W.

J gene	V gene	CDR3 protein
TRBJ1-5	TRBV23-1	CASSQSKGTGGNYSNQPQHF
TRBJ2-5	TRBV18	CASSPFASTGRETQYF
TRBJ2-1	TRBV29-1	CSVDGVAGGYNEQFF
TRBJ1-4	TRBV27	CASRGSGVDEKLFF
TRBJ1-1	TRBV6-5	CASILDRNTEAFF
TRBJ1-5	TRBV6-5	CASSSELGSGQPQHF
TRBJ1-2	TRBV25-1	CASSDKGQGTYTF
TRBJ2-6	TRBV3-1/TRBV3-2	CASSQAPSGGASGANVLTF
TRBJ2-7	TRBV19	CASSDGTSGGIHEQYF
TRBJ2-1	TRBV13	CASSYGNSGGNEQFF
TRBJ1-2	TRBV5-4	CASSLEVRQNYGYTF
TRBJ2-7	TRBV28	CASSSTVLNSGRGYEQYF
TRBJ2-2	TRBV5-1	CASSSGGGPRGTGELFF
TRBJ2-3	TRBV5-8	CASSRLTGTGGDDTQYF
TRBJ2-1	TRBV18	CASSQQTSGSYNEQFF
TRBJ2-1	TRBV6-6	CASSRLRGLAGGRPSYNEQFF
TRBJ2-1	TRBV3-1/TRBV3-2	CASSQQPPGLFLNEQFF
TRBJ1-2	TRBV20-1	CSASASGLLLRGGYTF
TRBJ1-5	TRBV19	CASRGKPQGFNQPQHF
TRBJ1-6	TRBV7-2	CASSLGPIYSPLHF
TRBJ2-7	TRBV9	CASSVADNSYEQYF
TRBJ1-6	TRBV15	CATSRDEGQGTNSPLHF
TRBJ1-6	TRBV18	CASSPPPGESSPLHF
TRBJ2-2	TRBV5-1	CASSRGRTGELFF
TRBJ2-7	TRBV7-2	CASSLVPYEQYF
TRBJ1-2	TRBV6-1	CASSEAKGWGYTF
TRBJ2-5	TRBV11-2	CASSLGTGEATQYF
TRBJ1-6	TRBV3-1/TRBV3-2	CASSDTDINSPLHF
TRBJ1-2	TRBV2	CASRGGQGNYGYTF
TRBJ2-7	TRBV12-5	CASGLSGTGAYEQYF
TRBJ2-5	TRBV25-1	CASSEYRGRRETQYF
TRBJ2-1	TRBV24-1	CATRGTSGSKNEQFF
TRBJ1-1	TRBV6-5	CASLSRGVTEAFF
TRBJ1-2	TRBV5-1	CASSLGQGRGGYTF
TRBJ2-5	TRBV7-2	CASRTSGGNTETQYF
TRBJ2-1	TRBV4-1	CATAPFRDFYNEQFF
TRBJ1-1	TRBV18	CASSPSQGNTEAFF
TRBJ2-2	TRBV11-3	CASSSKSGRGTGELFF
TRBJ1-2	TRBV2	CASKGHWVGYGYTF
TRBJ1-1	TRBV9	CASSPQDRGTEAFF
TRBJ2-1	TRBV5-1	CASSSGQGSYNEQFF
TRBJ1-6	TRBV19	CASSTLETRPNNSPLHF
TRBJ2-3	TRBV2	CAITSGVSTDTQYF
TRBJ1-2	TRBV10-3	CAISVEGQRQGGYTF
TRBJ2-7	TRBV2	CASRGQGVRYEQYF
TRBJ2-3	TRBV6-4	CASSDGGHDTQYF
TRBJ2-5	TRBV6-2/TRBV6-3	CASSYAGGPGTQYF
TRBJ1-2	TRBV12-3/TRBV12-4	CASTPSGLPGYTF
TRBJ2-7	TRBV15	CATSKDRVSYEQYF
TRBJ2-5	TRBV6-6	CASSRSRQGPQETQYF
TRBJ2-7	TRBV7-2	CASSSAGNGGPFPTYEQYF
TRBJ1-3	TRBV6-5	CASRPGGISGNTIYF
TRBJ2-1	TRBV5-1	CASSSNSGRNSYNEQFF
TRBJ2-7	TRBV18	CASSFNTRGYEQYF